The 7 T cell receptor beta chains below all came from one sample that was sequenced in a study of T cells expressing NK-cell markers. Reanalyzing the 5' RACE reads, TCRdb keeps one entry per CDR3 protein, without DNA. Its clone listing holds about 380,000 distinct CDR3 sequences. Material for sequencing was blood T cells: a sorted CD56 or NKG2C T cell subset, CD4+ or CD8+ T cells, or bulk PBMC T cells (not recorded which). The receptors here all came from a man aged 18 to 69 in good health.

This chain joins TRBV5-1 and TRBJ1-5. The CDR3 runs to 15 residues. Looked up from germline, CDR1 is SGHRS and CDR2 is YFSETQ. The CDR3 loop is CASSLTGSPGSAQHF.

J is TRBJ2-5 and V is TRBV28; TCRdb calls TRBD1, which cannot be checked without DNA. The germline V gene has CDR1 MDHEN and CDR2 SYDVKM. The CDR3 sequence is 12 residues long. The CDR3 spells CASALTGETQYF.

This rearrangement joins TRBV6-6 to TRBJ1-5; the TCRdb D gene call, TRBD1, has no DNA to confirm it. The CDR3 covers 12 residues. CDR1 is MNHNY, CDR2 SVGAGI, per germline (reference sequence). CDR3 region: CATAGGSQPQHF.

The V call is TRBV5-1, the J call TRBJ1-4. The CDR3 runs to 15 residues. CDR1 SGHRS and CDR2 YFSETQ come from the germline V gene. The CDR3 loop is CASSLSAGHNEKLFF.

The chain recombines TRBV23-1 with TRBJ1-3. TRBV23-1 is known as an ORF, though its function is uncertain. CDR3 length equals 11 residues. CDR3: CASEGGNTIYF.

The chain is built from TRBV6-1 and TRBJ2-6; TCRdb outputs TRBD1, but without DNA this stays unchecked. Germline V gives CDR1 MNHNS, CDR2 SASEGT. The CDR3 runs 16 residues. CDR3 in amino acids: CASRTGHSSGANVLTF.

The gene calls are TRBV18 and TRBJ2-6; without DNA, the TCRdb call of TRBD1 cannot be checked. The V gene's germline CDR1 is KGHSH and CDR2 LQKENI. The CDR3 is made up of 18 amino acids. This CDR3 reads CASSPTGTGGSGANVLTF.